A single sample gave rise to the 14 T cell receptor beta chains below, sequenced in a study of cytomegalovirus exposure and HLA in healthy donors. Vbeta (60) and Jbeta (13) primers were used in the PCR. The data were produced by immunoSEQ multiplex PCR, yet TCRdb's version contains in-frame clones alone and is incomplete. The repertoire includes tens of thousands of clones, about 60% of them detected once, and 5% to 6.5% sits in the top ten. The sequenced material came from PBMCs. These receptor sequences come from a woman in her twenties or thirties in good health and CMV-seronegative.

V and J are TRBV16 and TRBJ2-7; maybe TRBD1 (5 bases). This CDR3 comprises 14 residues. The germline CDR1 and CDR2 sequences are KGHSY and FQNENV. V was trimmed by 0 bases and J by 6 bases, leaving 12 bases between them. The chain's CDR3 is CASSQSGPRAEQYF. The DNA for the CDR3 is TGTGCCAGCAGCCAATCGGGGCCTAGAGCCGAGCAGTACTTC.

This CDR3 is CASSPTGPVSYNEQFF. In nucleotides, the CDR3 is TGCGCCAGCAGTCCGACAGGCCCTGTCTCCTACAATGAGCAGTTCTTC. The V gene is TRBV5-1, the J gene TRBJ2-1; a possible D gene is TRBD1 (6 bases). Germline-derived CDR1 and CDR2 are SGHRS and YFSETQ. V was cut by 5 bases and J by 0 bases, with 15 bases left in between. The CDR3 runs 16 residues.

The chain joins TRBV10-2 to TRBJ1-2, with D perhaps TRBD1 (5 bases). CDR1 and CDR2 (germline): WSHSY, SAAADI. The CDR3 consists of 13 residues. V was cut by 2 bases and J by 3 bases, with 7 bases left in between. CDR3 residues: CASSERGYYGYTF. CDR3 coding DNA: TGCGCCAGCAGTGAGCGGGGGTACTATGGCTACACCTTC.

The chain joins TRBV10-1 to TRBJ2-3; TRBD1 agrees at 7 bases. V shed 9 bases and J 0 bases; nucleotides not matched to a gene: 6. CDR3 size: 14 residues. Germline CDR1 reads WNHNN; CDR2 reads SYGVQD (reference sequence). The DNA for the CDR3 is TGCGCCAGTGGACAGGCCACTAGCACAGATACGCAGTATTTT. Translated: CASGQATSTDTQYF.

The chain couples TRBV5-4 to TRBJ2-7; TRBD2 might be the D (6 bases). V was shortened by 4 bases and J by 2 bases, with 13 bases between the two germline ends. This CDR3 is 14 amino acids long. Germline CDR1 reads SGHNT; CDR2 reads YYREEE (reference sequence). CDR3 region: CASSPLATPYEQYF. The CDR3 bases are TGTGCCAGCAGCCCGCTAGCGACTCCCTACGAGCAGTACTTC.

This clone was observed a handful of times. The sample holds other DNA sequences that translate to the same CDR3. The gene calls are TRBV29-1 and TRBJ1-1; D may be TRBD1 (5 bases). Deletions cut 1 base from V and 6 bases from J, with 12 bases between. Germline loops: CDR1 SQVTM, CDR2 ANQGSEA. The CDR3 totals 13 residues. The CDR3 here is CSVEVRGRAEAFF. CDR3 nucleotide sequence: TGCAGCGTTGAAGTTAGGGGCAGGGCTGAAGCTTTCTTT. Supplemented by reference TRBV29-1 and TRBJ1-1, the full variable domain reads SAVISQKPSRDICQRGTSLTIQCQVDSQVTMMFWYRQQPGQSLTLIATANQGSEATYESGFVIDKFPISRPNLTFSTLTVSNMSPEDSSIYLCSVEVRGRAEAFFGQGTRLTVV.

The chain has TRBV20-1 and TRBJ2-7, with no clear D. The germline CDR1 and CDR2 sequences are DFQATT and SNEGSKA (reference sequence). The CDR3 length is 11 residues. V lost 3 bases, J lost 1 base, and 4 bases lay in between. CDR3 sequence (DNA): TGCAGTGCTAGTCCGTCCTACGAGCAGTACTTC. Translation gives CSASPSYEQYF.

The chain combines TRBV2 with TRBJ2-7, with D uncertain. The CDR3 is made up of 12 amino acids. V lost 8 bases to trimming and J lost 2 bases, with 10 bases between them. Germline CDR1 reads SNHLY; CDR2 reads FYNNEI. CDR3: CASFNRAYEQYF. As DNA, the CDR3 is TGTGCCAGCTTCAACAGAGCCTACGAGCAGTACTTC.

This chain uses TRBV18 with TRBJ1-5; 9 nucleotides line up with TRBD1. There are 19 residues in the CDR3. Trimming cost V 4 bases and J 0 bases; bases outside gene matches: 13. CDR1 is KGHSH and CDR2 is LQKENI in the germline V gene. DNA of the CDR3: TGTGCCAGCTCACGTACTAAGGGACAGGGAGTCTATAGCAATCAGCCCCAGCATTTT. Translating gives CASSRTKGQGVYSNQPQHF.

J is TRBJ2-3 and V is TRBV7-9, with 9 positions matching TRBD1. This CDR3 region has 18 residues. The J segment lost 5 bases and the V segment lost 3 bases, leaving 15 bases of the junction unmatched. Germline-derived CDR1 and CDR2 are SEHNR and FQNEAQ (reference sequence). The CDR3 is CASSFKFGAGQGGDTQYF. CDR3 in DNA: TGTGCCAGCAGCTTTAAGTTTGGAGCGGGACAGGGCGGAGATACGCAGTATTTT.

The chain has TRBV5-6 and TRBJ1-4; D remains ambiguous. This CDR3 is built from 14 residues. The germline V gene has CDR1 SGHDT and CDR2 YYEEEE. Trimming stripped 3 bases from V and 8 bases from J, with 14 bases between. The CDR3 nucleotides read TGTGCCAGCAGCTCACCCTCGAGGTCGGAAAAACTGTTTTTT. Translation: CASSSPSRSEKLFF.

This chain joins TRBV30 and TRBJ1-2; D gene ambiguous. Trimming removed 0 bases from V and 4 bases from J, with 9 bases in between. Germline V CDR1 and CDR2: GTSNPN, SVGIG (reference sequence). The CDR3 spans 13 residues. The CDR3 DNA is TGTGCCTGGAGTGTAGCAGGCGCCTATGGCTACACCTTC. This translates into CAWSVAGAYGYTF.

The CDR3 DNA reads as TGTGCCAGCAGTCGAATCCGGGACTACCACTACGAGCAGTACTTC. It encodes CASSRIRDYHYEQYF. The chain uses TRBV28 and TRBJ2-7; TRBD2 matches 7 bases. Germline V gene lookup returns CDR1 MDHEN and CDR2 SYDVKM. This CDR3 spans 15 amino acids. V gave up 5 bases and J gave up 3 bases; unmatched junction bases: 10.

Only a few counts were recorded for this clone. This rearrangement joins TRBV7-3 to TRBJ2-7; TRBD1 matches 9 bases. V lost 5 bases, J lost 2 bases, and 7 bases stayed unmatched. The CDR3 totals 15 residues. Germline loops: CDR1 SGHTA, CDR2 FQGTGA. In DNA form, the CDR3 reads TGTGCCAGCAGCGCTCGGGGACAGGGACCCTACGAGCAGTACTTC. Translated, it gives CASSARGQGPYEQYF.